Listed below are T cell receptor beta chains from one sample, sequenced in a study of T-cell memory formation after mild COVID-19. TCRdb re-called the 5' RACE reads through MiXCR, storing one row per CDR3 protein. The sample contains around 250,000 distinct CDR3 sequences, 16% of which appear only once. The sequencing input was PBMCs or a T cell subset sorted from them (not recorded which). The receptors shown here come from a man aged 18 to 29 who had mild COVID-19 (a few samples of this study predate the infection). Cell type and time point are not known. Both conserved end residues are part of each CDR3. The order of the fields is CDR3 protein, CDR3 DNA, V gene, D gene, clone size, J gene. D genes are given only for firm matches. Clone size appears in some rows only: once, few, many, or a class for an expanded clone.

CDR3 protein: CATSDLAGGIYGYTF
CDR3 DNA: TGTGCCACCAGTGATTTAGCAGGAGGGATCTATGGCTACACCTTC
V gene: TRBV24-1
D gene: .
clone size: .
J gene: TRBJ1-2

CDR3 protein: CASSSVGLGEETQYF
CDR3 DNA: TGTGCCAGCAGCTCAGTGGGACTGGGAGAAGAGACCCAGTACTTC
V gene: TRBV5-5
D gene: .
clone size: .
J gene: TRBJ2-5

CDR3 protein: CASSYSEGYFGEQYF
CDR3 DNA: TGTGCCAGCAGTTACTCGGAAGGATATTTTGGCGAGCAGTACTTC
V gene: TRBV6-5
D gene: .
clone size: .
J gene: TRBJ2-7

CDR3 protein: CASSISTGFAGELFF
CDR3 DNA: TGTGCCAGCTCAATCTCGACAGGGTTCGCCGGGGAGCTGTTTTTT
V gene: TRBV18
D gene: TRBD1
clone size: many
J gene: TRBJ2-2

CDR3 protein: CSVDLRGLAAAETQYF
CDR3 DNA: TGCAGCGTTGACCTTCGGGGACTAGCGGCGGCAGAGACCCAGTACTTC
V gene: TRBV29-1
D gene: TRBD2
clone size: few
J gene: TRBJ2-5

CDR3 protein: CASSHGRRIYEQYF
CDR3 DNA: TGTGCCAGCAGTCATGGCCGGCGAATCTACGAGCAGTACTTC
V gene: TRBV12-3/TRBV12-4
D gene: .
clone size: many
J gene: TRBJ2-7

CDR3 protein: CASSFRQGWGDEQFF
CDR3 DNA: TGTGCCAGCAGTTTTAGACAGGGATGGGGGGATGAGCAGTTCTTC
V gene: TRBV28
D gene: .
clone size: few
J gene: TRBJ2-1

CDR3 protein: CATLQSGANVLTF
CDR3 DNA: TGTGCCACCCTGCAGTCTGGGGCCAACGTCCTGACTTTC
V gene: TRBV10-3
D gene: .
clone size: .
J gene: TRBJ2-6

CDR3 protein: CASSLPGQGGYEQYF
CDR3 DNA: TGTGCCAGCAGCTTGCCCGGGCAGGGCGGGTACGAGCAGTACTTC
V gene: TRBV5-6
D gene: .
clone size: .
J gene: TRBJ2-7

CDR3 protein: CALRRLGPYNEQFF
CDR3 DNA: TGTGCCCTGAGACGTCTAGGCCCCTACAATGAGCAGTTCTTC
V gene: TRBV7-9
D gene: .
clone size: few
J gene: TRBJ2-1

CDR3 protein: CASSDLQETGTEAFF
CDR3 DNA: TGTGCCAGCAGCGATTTACAGGAAACTGGCACTGAAGCTTTCTTT
V gene: TRBV7-9
D gene: .
clone size: few
J gene: TRBJ1-1

CDR3 protein: CASSPNGQGYGYTF
CDR3 DNA: TGTGCCAGCAGTCCTAATGGACAGGGGTATGGCTACACCTTC
V gene: TRBV2
D gene: TRBD1
clone size: .
J gene: TRBJ1-2

CDR3 protein: CASRPDSISNQPQHF
CDR3 DNA: TGTGCCAGCAGACCGGACAGCATTAGCAATCAGCCCCAGCATTTT
V gene: TRBV12-3/TRBV12-4
D gene: .
clone size: few
J gene: TRBJ1-5

CDR3 protein: CSASSAGKETQYF
CDR3 DNA: TGCAGTGCTAGTAGTGCCGGGAAAGAGACCCAGTACTTC
V gene: TRBV20-1
D gene: .
clone size: few
J gene: TRBJ2-5

CDR3 protein: CASSQDRSDVKLFF
CDR3 DNA: TGCGCCAGCAGCCAAGATCGATCCGACGTTAAACTGTTTTTT
V gene: TRBV4-3
D gene: .
clone size: few
J gene: TRBJ1-4

CDR3 protein: CASRSGLFTEAFF
CDR3 DNA: TGTGCCAGCAGATCAGGGTTGTTCACTGAAGCTTTCTTT
V gene: TRBV11-1
D gene: .
clone size: few
J gene: TRBJ1-1

CDR3 protein: CSVVSTGGPTDTQYF
CDR3 DNA: TGCAGCGTTGTCAGCACAGGGGGCCCTACAGATACGCAGTATTTT
V gene: TRBV29-1
D gene: TRBD1
clone size: few
J gene: TRBJ2-3

CDR3 protein: CASSQDLPGAGTGNTIYF
CDR3 DNA: TGCGCCAGCAGCCAAGATCTGCCAGGGGCAGGCACTGGAAACACCATATATTTT
V gene: TRBV4-1
D gene: .
clone size: few
J gene: TRBJ1-3

CDR3 protein: CSARVTTGAGNTIYF
CDR3 DNA: TGCAGTGCTAGGGTTACCACAGGGGCTGGAAACACCATATATTTT
V gene: TRBV20-1
D gene: TRBD1
clone size: .
J gene: TRBJ1-3

CDR3 protein: CASSYGERETQYF
CDR3 DNA: TGTGCCAGCAGTTACGGGGAAAGGGAGACCCAGTACTTC
V gene: TRBV27
D gene: .
clone size: few
J gene: TRBJ2-5

CDR3 protein: CASSEAHQIGELFF
CDR3 DNA: TGTGCCAGCAGTGAAGCGCACCAGATCGGGGAGCTGTTTTTT
V gene: TRBV2
D gene: .
clone size: few
J gene: TRBJ2-2

CDR3 protein: CASSRTRISASSTNEKLFF
CDR3 DNA: TGTGCCAGCAGCAGAACCCGCATATCTGCATCGTCAACTAATGAAAAACTGTTTTTT
V gene: TRBV27
D gene: .
clone size: .
J gene: TRBJ1-4